The 8 T cell receptor beta chains in this list originate from one sample, sequenced in a study of cytotoxic CD8 clonotypes in ibrutinib-treated CLL. The protocol was immunoSEQ multiplex PCR, while the TCRdb copy is restricted to in-frame clones and leaves out a portion. Of some 120,000 clones detected, 45% to 65% appear once; the ten largest clones hold around 37%. The specimen was PBMCs, collected after 24 months of ibrutinib treatment. The source of these receptors is a human donor with chronic lymphocytic leukemia.

The chain links TRBV12-5 to TRBJ2-7; 7 nucleotides match TRBD1. Trimming removed 5 bases from V and 3 bases from J; junction bases left unmatched: 10. The CDR3 is made up of 15 amino acids. The germline V gene encodes CDR1 LGHNT and CDR2 FRNRAP. CDR3 protein: CASGPQVGGSYEQYF. In DNA, the CDR3 is TGTGCTAGTGGTCCACAAGTAGGGGGCAGCTACGAGCAGTACTTC.

This clone was seen a few times. The chain is built from TRBV2 and TRBJ2-6; D ambiguous. The V and J ends lost 6 bases and 0 bases respectively, with 9 bases between them. Germline values: CDR1 SNHLY, CDR2 FYNNEI. The CDR3 extends over 15 amino acids. Here the CDR3 reads CASREQFSGANVLTF. For the CDR3, the DNA is TGTGCCAGCAGGGAGCAGTTCTCTGGGGCCAACGTCCTGACTTTC.

In its sample, this clone was seen a few times. The CDR3 nucleotides are TGTGCCAGCAGTCTGACAGAGAACATTCAGTACTTC. It encodes CASSLTENIQYF. The J gene is TRBJ2-4, the V gene TRBV25-1; maybe TRBD1 (5 bases). Germline V lookup: CDR1 MGHDK, CDR2 SYGVNS. The CDR3 totals 12 residues. The V end was cut by 5 bases, the J end by 7 bases, with 9 bases between.

This chain uses TRBV2 with TRBJ2-3, with a tentative D call TRBD1 (6 bases). Per the germline V gene, CDR1 is SNHLY and CDR2 is FYNNEI. This CDR3 region has 13 residues. The germline V and J ends were trimmed by 5 bases and 4 bases, with 10 bases remaining between them. This CDR3 reads CASSIGGADTQYF. CDR3 DNA: TGTGCCAGCAGTATAGGGGGAGCAGATACGCAGTATTTT. Together with reference TRBV2 and TRBJ2-3, the CDR3 gives the full variable domain: EPEVTQTPSHQVTQMGQEVILRCVPISNHLYFYWYRQILGQKVEFLVSFYNNEISEKSEIFDDQFSVERPDGSNFTLKIRSTKLEDSAMYFCASSIGGADTQYFGPGTRLTVL.

The DNA for the CDR3 is TGTGCCAGCAAGCAGGAGCTTCTGAACACCGGGGAGCTGTTTTTT. Translated, it gives CASKQELLNTGELFF. The chain carries TRBV25-1 and TRBJ2-2; D is unresolved. This CDR3 is built from 15 residues. The V and J ends lost 7 bases and 1 base respectively, with 13 bases between them. The germline V gene has CDR1 MGHDK and CDR2 SYGVNS.

The chain has TRBV5-6 and TRBJ1-2; 7 bases agree with TRBD1. Germline assignment: CDR1 SGHDT and CDR2 YYEEEE. The junction had 9 bases not matched to a gene; V was cut back by 1 base and J by 6 bases. This CDR3 contains 15 residues. Here the CDR3 reads CASSLTHRGGDGYTF. The CDR3 DNA follows: TGTGCCAGCAGCTTGACCCACAGGGGCGGTGATGGCTACACCTTC.

This sequence joins TRBV7-2 and TRBJ1-1; 9 nucleotides align to TRBD1. This CDR3 region has 13 residues. V was pared by 4 bases and J by 11 bases, with 8 bases of the junction left unmatched. Germline loops: CDR1 SGHTA, CDR2 FQGNSA. DNA of the CDR3: TGTGCCAGCAGCTATACAGGGGGCTCTGGTGCTTTCTTT. It codes for CASSYTGGSGAFF.

CDR3 protein: CASSVGLSYGYTF. The CDR3 DNA sequence: TGTGCCAGCAGCGTCGGACTGTCCTATGGCTACACCTTC. V usage is TRBV5-5 and J usage is TRBJ1-2; D is ambiguous. The CDR3 spans 13 residues. Per germline, CDR1 SGHKS and CDR2 YYEKEE (reference sequence). With 4 bases removed from V and 4 bases from J, the gap between germline ends came to 11 bases.